These T cell receptor beta chains were read from a single sample in a study of response to subunit inactivated influenza vaccine. MiXCR was run by TCRdb on the RT-PCR reads, yielding one entry per CDR3 protein. In the table there are around 530,000 distinct CDR3 sequences, approximately 15% of which are singletons. The sample was CD4+ T cells sorted from PBMCs, taken about 24 months after vaccination. Source of these receptors: a man between 50 and 69 years old who received an inactivated influenza vaccine. CDR3s include the opening cysteine and the closing phenylalanine or tryptophan. A D gene is named only where the DNA matches it firmly. Clone size, where shown, is once, few, many, or a class for clones that have expanded.

size | J | V | D | DNA | CDR3
few | TRBJ2-3 | TRBV5-1 | . | TGCGCCAGCAGCTTGAACGGGAACCCCTTCAGCGCAGATACGCAGTATTTT | CASSLNGNPFSADTQYF
few | TRBJ2-1 | TRBV11-2 | TRBD2 | TGTGCCAGCAGCCTAGCGGCCTACTTCAACAATGAGCAGTTCTTC | CASSLAAYFNNEQFF
few | TRBJ1-5 | TRBV10-3 | . | TGTGCCATCAGTGCGGGTCAGAGCAATCAGCCCCAGCATTTT | CAISAGQSNQPQHF
. | TRBJ2-7 | TRBV11-2 | . | TGTGCCAGCAGCTTAGTGGTTAGAGGAGCGCAGTACTTC | CASSLVVRGAQYF
few | TRBJ1-4 | TRBV7-9 | . | TGTGCCAGCAGCTTCTCTCCTGGGGTTTATCTGTTTTTT | CASSFSPGVYLFF
. | TRBJ2-7 | TRBV5-5 | TRBD1 | TGTGCCAGCAGATCCGCACCGGGACAGGGGGCCGAGCAGTACTTC | CASRSAPGQGAEQYF
. | TRBJ2-7 | TRBV5-1 | . | TGCGCCAGCAGCTTGGGGGGGCACAACGAGCAGTACTTC | CASSLGGHNEQYF
once | TRBJ2-1 | TRBV6-2/TRBV6-3 | TRBD2 | TGTGCCAGCAGTACTAGGACTAGCGGGGGATACAATGAGCAGTTCTTC | CASSTRTSGGYNEQFF
few | TRBJ2-1 | TRBV10-3 | TRBD2 | TGTGCCATCAGTGAGTCGAGGGCTAGCGGAGGGAATGAGCAGTTCTTC | CAISESRASGGNEQFF
. | TRBJ1-4 | TRBV2 | . | TGTGCCAGCAGGCCAGAGTTCCAGGGAAAACTGTTTTTT | CASRPEFQGKLFF
few | TRBJ2-2 | TRBV12-3/TRBV12-4 | TRBD2 | TGTGCCAGCAGAGGACTAGCGGTGAACACCGGGGAGCTGTTTTTT | CASRGLAVNTGELFF
. | TRBJ2-5 | TRBV24-1 | TRBD2 | TGTGCCACCAGTGTCCTAGCGGGAGGTTACCAAGAGACCCAGTACTTC | CATSVLAGGYQETQYF
. | TRBJ2-6 | TRBV28 | . | TGTGCCAGCCGGTGGGGTGACTCTGGGGCCAACGTCCTGACTTTC | CASRWGDSGANVLTF
. | TRBJ2-7 | TRBV7-2 | TRBD2 | TGTGCCAGCAGCAAGCAGCGGGGGTTATACGAGCAGTACTTC | CASSKQRGLYEQYF
. | TRBJ1-6 | TRBV12-3/TRBV12-4 | . | TGTGCCAGCAGGGCAGGGATGGATTCACCCCTCCACTTT | CASRAGMDSPLHF
. | TRBJ2-1 | TRBV2 | TRBD2 | TGTGCCAGCAGTGAGGGGGGGAATCGGTACAATGAGCAGTTCTTC | CASSEGGNRYNEQFF
. | TRBJ2-7 | TRBV27 | TRBD2 | TGTGCCAGCAGTTTTCCCACTAGCGGGAGGGAACTACACGAGCAGTACTTC | CASSFPTSGRELHEQYF
. | TRBJ1-1 | TRBV21-1 | . | TGTGCCAGCAGCAAAGGAAAAGGGGGCGGCGGGACTGAAGCTTTCTTT | CASSKGKGGGGTEAFF
few | TRBJ2-7 | TRBV6-1 | . | TGTGCCAGCAGGGCGGGGGCCCGGCTTGTGCAGTACTTC | CASRAGARLVQYF
. | TRBJ2-2 | TRBV11-2 | . | TGTGCCAGCAGCCCGGAGAGGGGAATTGCCGGGGAGCTGTTTTTT | CASSPERGIAGELFF
few | TRBJ2-7 | TRBV3-1 | TRBD2 | TGTGCCAGCAGCACGACTAGCGGGTCCTACGAGCAGTACTTC | CASSTTSGSYEQYF
. | TRBJ2-3 | TRBV20-1 | . | TGCAGTGCTAGCCCCCGGGCTTTAGGGACGGGCCCGCAGTATTTT | CSASPRALGTGPQYF
few | TRBJ2-2 | TRBV5-1 | . | TGCGCCAGCAGCTTGGCCAAGGTCAGGGATAACACCGGGGAGCTGTTTTTT | CASSLAKVRDNTGELFF
. | TRBJ1-4 | TRBV2 | . | TGTGCCAGCAGTGACACTCTTCCCAATGAAAAACTGTTTTTT | CASSDTLPNEKLFF
. | TRBJ2-7 | TRBV7-8 | TRBD1 | TGTGCCAGCAGCATATACAGGGGGCTAATGGCCGAGCAGTACTTC | CASSIYRGLMAEQYF
. | TRBJ2-5 | TRBV6-2/TRBV6-3 | . | TGTGCCAGCAGTTTCGACCCGCGACTGGACCAAGAGACCCAGTACTTC | CASSFDPRLDQETQYF
few | TRBJ1-2 | TRBV20-1 | . | TGCAGTGCTACCGGGGGGCACGACTATGGCTACACCTTC | CSATGGHDYGYTF
. | TRBJ2-7 | TRBV6-2/TRBV6-3 | TRBD2 | TGTGCCAGCAGTTACATAGCGGGACTCAACTACGAGCAGTACTTC | CASSYIAGLNYEQYF
few | TRBJ1-5 | TRBV20-1 | . | TGCAGTGCTAGGGTCAGCAATCAGCCCCAGCATTTT | CSARVSNQPQHF
few | TRBJ2-3 | TRBV20-1 | . | TGCAGTGCTAGAGTTATCGGCAACACAGATACGCAGTATTTT | CSARVIGNTDTQYF
few | TRBJ2-1 | TRBV20-1 | . | TGCAGTGCTAGAGACCTACTAGCAAATGAGCAGTTCTTC | CSARDLLANEQFF
. | TRBJ2-3 | TRBV5-1 | . | TGCGCCAGCAGGCCGGTGGGGGGAACGAGCACAGATACGCAGTATTTT | CASRPVGGTSTDTQYF
. | TRBJ2-3 | TRBV5-1 | . | TGCGCCAGCAGCTTGGTAGGGTACCGCACAGATACGCAGTATTTT | CASSLVGYRTDTQYF
few | TRBJ1-4 | TRBV12-3/TRBV12-4 | . | TGTGCCAGCAGTTCTACCATCAATGAAAAACTGTTTTTT | CASSSTINEKLFF
. | TRBJ2-6 | TRBV10-3 | . | TGTGCCATCAAGTGGGGGGAAAAACTTTCTGGGGCCAACGTCCTGACTTTC | CAIKWGEKLSGANVLTF
many | TRBJ1-2 | TRBV25-1 | . | TGTGCCAGCAGTGATACAGGGCGCTATGGCTACACCTTC | CASSDTGRYGYTF
few | TRBJ2-3 | TRBV28 | TRBD2 | TGTGCCAGCAGTGGGCCCGGACTAGCGGGAGGTCAAGGATATTTT | CASSGPGLAGGQGYF
few | TRBJ1-5 | TRBV20-1 | . | TGCAGTGCTTTATCGACCGGGACAAGCAATCAGCCCCAGCATTTT | CSALSTGTSNQPQHF
few | TRBJ1-1 | TRBV5-1 | . | TGCGCCAGCAGCTTGGAGGCTAGGGGGACTGAAGCTTTCTTT | CASSLEARGTEAFF
few | TRBJ2-7 | TRBV15 | . | TGTGCCACCAGCAGAGATTTCCAGGGGTGGGAGCAGTACTTC | CATSRDFQGWEQYF
. | TRBJ2-1 | TRBV4-2 | . | TGTGCCAGCAGCCAGGTGGGAGGTCTCTACAATGAGCAGTTCTTC | CASSQVGGLYNEQFF
few | TRBJ1-1 | TRBV29-1 | . | TGCAGCGTTGCAGAACCCACTGAAGCTTTCTTT | CSVAEPTEAFF
few | TRBJ2-3 | TRBV7-2 | . | TGTGCCAGCAGCTTAGCGGGGGGTTATAGCGATACGCAGTATTTT | CASSLAGGYSDTQYF
many | TRBJ2-1 | TRBV3-1 | . | TGTGCCAGCAGCCAAGCGGCGGGGAGCTCCTACAATGAGCAGTTCTTC | CASSQAAGSSYNEQFF
. | TRBJ2-3 | TRBV20-1 | . | TGCAGTGCTAGAGATCCTAGGGGGGCGAACACAGATACGCAGTATTTT | CSARDPRGANTDTQYF
. | TRBJ2-3 | TRBV20-1 | TRBD1 | TGCAGTGCTCAGAACAGGGGGCGGGGCACAGATACGCAGTATTTT | CSAQNRGRGTDTQYF
few | TRBJ2-2 | TRBV27 | TRBD2 | TGTGCCAGCAGTTTACTTAGCGGGAGGGCCCACGGGGAGCTGTTTTTT | CASSLLSGRAHGELFF
. | TRBJ2-2 | TRBV24-1 | . | TGTGCCACCAGGGGGAAGGGGTCCACCGGGGAGCTGTTTTTT | CATRGKGSTGELFF
. | TRBJ2-3 | TRBV25-1 | TRBD2 | TGTGCCAGCAGGCGGGGAGCGGGGGGGCACACAGATACGCAGTATTTT | CASRRGAGGHTDTQYF
. | TRBJ2-1 | TRBV4-3 | . | TGCGCCAGCAGCCCAGGGACCTCCCACGCCAGGGTGCAGTTCTTC | CASSPGTSHARVQFF